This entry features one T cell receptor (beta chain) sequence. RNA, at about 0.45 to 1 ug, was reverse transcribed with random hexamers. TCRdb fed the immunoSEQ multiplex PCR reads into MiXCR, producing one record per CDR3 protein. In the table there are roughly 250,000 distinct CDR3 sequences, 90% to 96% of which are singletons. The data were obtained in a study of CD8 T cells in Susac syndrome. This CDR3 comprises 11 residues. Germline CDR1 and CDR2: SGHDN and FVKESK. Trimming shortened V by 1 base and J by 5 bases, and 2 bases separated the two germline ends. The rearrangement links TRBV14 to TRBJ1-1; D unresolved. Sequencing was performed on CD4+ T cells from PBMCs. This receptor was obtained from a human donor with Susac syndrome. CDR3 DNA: TGTGCCAGCAGCCAAGCGACTGAAGCTTTCTTT. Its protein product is CASSQATEAFF.